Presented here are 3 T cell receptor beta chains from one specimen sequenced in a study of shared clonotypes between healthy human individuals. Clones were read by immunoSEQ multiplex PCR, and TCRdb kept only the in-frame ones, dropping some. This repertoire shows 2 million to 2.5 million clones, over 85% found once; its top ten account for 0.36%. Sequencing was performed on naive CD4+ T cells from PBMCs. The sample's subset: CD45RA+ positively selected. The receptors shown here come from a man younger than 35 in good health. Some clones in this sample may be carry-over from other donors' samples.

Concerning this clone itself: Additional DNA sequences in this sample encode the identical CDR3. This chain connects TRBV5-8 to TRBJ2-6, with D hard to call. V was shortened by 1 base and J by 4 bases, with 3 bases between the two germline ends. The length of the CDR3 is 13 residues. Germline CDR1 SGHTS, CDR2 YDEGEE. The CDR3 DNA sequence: TGTGCCAGCAGCTTGTCGGGGGCCAACGTCCTGACTTTC. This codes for CASSLSGANVLTF.

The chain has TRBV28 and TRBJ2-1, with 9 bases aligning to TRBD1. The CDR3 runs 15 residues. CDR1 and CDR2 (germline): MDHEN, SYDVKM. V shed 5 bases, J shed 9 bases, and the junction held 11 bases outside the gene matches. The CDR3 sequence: CASSANRGLRGEQFF. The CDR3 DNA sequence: TGTGCCAGCAGTGCAAACAGGGGGCTTAGGGGTGAGCAGTTCTTC.

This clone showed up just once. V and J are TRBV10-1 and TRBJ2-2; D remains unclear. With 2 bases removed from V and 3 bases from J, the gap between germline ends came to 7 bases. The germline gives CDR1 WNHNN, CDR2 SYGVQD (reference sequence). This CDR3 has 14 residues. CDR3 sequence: CASSEKGHTGELFF. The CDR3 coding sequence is TGCGCCAGCAGTGAGAAGGGTCACACCGGGGAGCTGTTTTTT.